This TCR beta chain was identified during a study of blood T cell repertoires in COVID-19. The protocol was immunoSEQ multiplex PCR, while the TCRdb copy is restricted to in-frame clones and leaves out a portion. The sample contains about 97,000 clones, more than 75% of which appear only once. Unmatched junction bases numbered 8, after V lost 6 bases and J lost 5 bases. There are 14 residues in the CDR3. Germline loops: CDR1 ENHRY, CDR2 SYGVKD. Sequencing was performed on peripheral blood. The receptor comes from a man aged 55 to 70 with active or convalescent COVID-19. V usage is TRBV10-3 and J usage is TRBJ1-1, with 8 bases lining up with TRBD1. CDR3 nucleotides: TGTGCCATCAGCGATACAGGGGGAAGGACTGAAGCTTTCTTT. It encodes CAISDTGGRTEAFF.